Listed here are 30 T cell receptor beta chains from one sample, sequenced in a study of control samples from healthy donors and cancer patients. Produced via immunoSEQ multiplex PCR; TCRdb's table is partial and in-frame only. The sample includes 70,000 to 75,000 clones, around 93% of them seen just once. The sequencing input was blood. The receptors here all came from a woman aged 25-40 years in good health.

This clone was observed a single time. The chain recombines TRBV3-1 (or the pseudogene TRBV3-2) with TRBJ2-7; TRBD2 agrees at 11 bases. This CDR3 is 16 amino acids long. Germline V gives CDR1 LGHDT, CDR2 YNNKEL (reference sequence). V was pared by 1 base and J by 4 bases, with 6 bases of the junction left unmatched. The DNA of the CDR3 is TGTGCCAGCAGCCAAGCCTTAGCGGGGGGGCCGTACGAGCAGTACTTC. It is translated as CASSQALAGGPYEQYF.

This chain connects TRBV3-1 (or the pseudogene TRBV3-2) to TRBJ2-7, with 15 bases aligning to TRBD2. The germline gives CDR1 LGHDT, CDR2 YNNKEL (reference sequence). This CDR3 spans 20 amino acids. V lost 2 bases and J lost 4; bases outside the gene matches: 15. As DNA, the CDR3 is TGTGCCAGCAGCCAAACCGTGGGGACTAGCGGGGGGCCGGGTACTTACGAGCAGTACTTC. It yields the protein CASSQTVGTSGGPGTYEQYF.

The rearrangement joins TRBV19 to TRBJ1-2; unclear D gene. The V end lost 5 bases, the J end lost 4 bases, and 8 bases lay between the germline ends. Germline V gene lookup returns CDR1 LNHDA and CDR2 SQIVND (reference sequence). The CDR3 sequence is 12 residues long. CDR3 residues: CASSFPRYGYTF. DNA for the CDR3: TGTGCCAGTAGTTTCCCTCGCTATGGCTACACCTTC.

The genes are TRBV10-1 and TRBJ2-7; D possibly corresponds to TRBD1 (6 bases). Germline loops: CDR1 WNHNN, CDR2 SYGVQD (reference sequence). V shed 3 bases and J shed 2 bases, with 11 bases lying between them. The CDR3 covers 14 residues. CDR3 bases: TGCGCCAGCAGTGACACAGGGAGAACCTACGAGCAGTACTTC. Translation gives CASSDTGRTYEQYF.

This clone was seen a single time. The chain couples TRBV19 to TRBJ2-3; D could derive from TRBD1 or TRBD2 (5 bases each). This CDR3 has 14 amino acids. The V end lost 10 bases, the J end lost 4 bases, and 18 bases lay between the germline ends. Germline CDR1 LNHDA, CDR2 SQIVND (reference sequence). CDR3 region: CATGEMGTADTQYF. For the CDR3, the DNA is TGTGCCACAGGAGAGATGGGGACGGCAGATACGCAGTATTTT.

This chain uses TRBV7-9 with TRBJ2-3, with D unresolved. CDR3 length: 15 amino acids. In germline, CDR1 is SEHNR, CDR2 FQNEAQ (reference sequence). Trimming pared 1 base from V and 2 bases from J, leaving 10 bases between. The CDR3 sequence is CASSLVIPVTDTQYF. In DNA, the CDR3 is TGTGCCAGCAGCTTAGTGATTCCAGTCACAGATACGCAGTATTTT.

The rearrangement joins TRBV6-2 or TRBV6-3 to TRBJ2-7; D is ambiguous. The CDR3 totals 15 residues. Germline V gives CDR1 MNHEY, CDR2 SVGEGT. Trimming took off 4 bases at V and 0 bases at J, with 13 bases between the two ends. This CDR3 reads CASSWAAAASYEQYF. DNA for the CDR3: TGTGCCAGCAGTTGGGCGGCGGCCGCCTCCTACGAGCAGTACTTC.

In its sample, this clone was seen once. The chain carries TRBV2 and TRBJ1-4, with a weak D call TRBD1 (5 bases). The CDR3 consists of 13 residues. V lost 7 bases and J lost 8, with 14 bases in between. Germline V gene sequence: CDR1 SNHLY, CDR2 FYNNEI. Written as DNA, the CDR3 is TGTGCCAGCATCCCGGCAGGGAGGGAAAAACTGTTTTTT. The encoded protein is CASIPAGREKLFF. Using reference TRBV2 and TRBJ1-4 for the parts outside the CDR3, the full variable domain is EPEVTQTPSHQVTQMGQEVILRCVPISNHLYFYWYRQILGQKVEFLVSFYNNEISEKSEIFDDQFSVERPDGSNFTLKIRSTKLEDSAMYFCASIPAGREKLFFGSGTQLSVL.

This clone appeared once. For the CDR3, the DNA is TGTGCCAGCAGTTTTGGCAGTGAAGCTTTCTTT. It codes for CASSFGSEAFF. The rearrangement uses TRBV12-3 or TRBV12-4 and TRBJ1-1; no firm D call. Trimming cost V 3 bases and J 7 bases, with 6 bases left between them. This CDR3 contains 11 residues.

Of note for this clone: Sequence at one end of the junction differs from germline and may be a read error. The rearrangement joins TRBV6-5 to TRBJ1-2, with 9 bases lining up with TRBD1. CDR3 size: 14 residues. CDR1 and CDR2 (germline): MNHEY, SVGAGI. The CDR3 DNA reads as TGTGCCAGCAAATTTTTACAGGGGGCCTATAGCTACACCTTC. Its protein is CASKFLQGAYSYTF.

The table lists this clone with a few counts. The chain is built from TRBV5-4 and TRBJ2-7; 10 bases are shared with TRBD2. Germline V gene lookup returns CDR1 SGHNT and CDR2 YYREEE (reference sequence). This CDR3 comprises 17 residues. The J segment lost 1 base and the V segment lost 0 bases, leaving 7 bases of the junction unmatched. The CDR3 is CASSLAQTSGVSYEQYF. DNA of the CDR3: TGTGCCAGCAGCTTGGCCCAAACTAGCGGGGTATCCTACGAGCAGTACTTC.

In this sample, this clone turned up once. The CDR3 DNA sequence: TGTGCCAGTCAAATCCGGGACGGACTTACCTACGAGCAGTACGTC. This codes for CASQIRDGLTYEQYV. V gene TRBV27 combines with J gene TRBJ2-7, with D perhaps assigned TRBD1 or TRBD2 (5 bases each). Per the germline V gene, CDR1 is MNHEY and CDR2 is SMNVEV (reference sequence). V dropped 9 bases and J dropped 2 bases, with 20 bases sitting between them. This CDR3 has 15 amino acids.

The chain uses TRBV12-3 or TRBV12-4 and TRBJ2-5, with D possibly matching TRBD2 (5 bases). The CDR3 sequence is 12 residues long. The ends were cut back, 5 bases at V and 4 bases at J, with 8 bases in the middle. Here the CDR3 reads CASSPRVETQYF. CDR3 in DNA: TGTGCCAGCAGTCCGCGGGTAGAGACCCAGTACTTC.

This rearrangement joins TRBV10-1 to TRBJ1-1; D unresolved. The V and J ends lost 5 bases and 3 bases respectively, with 7 bases between them. Germline loops: CDR1 WNHNN, CDR2 SYGVQD (reference sequence). The CDR3 runs to 12 residues. DNA for the CDR3: TGCGCCAGCAGTCTTGGAGACACTGAAGCTTTCTTT. Residues: CASSLGDTEAFF.

The chain links TRBV19 to TRBJ1-6; tentatively, D is TRBD1 (5 bases). Germline V gene data show CDR1 as LNHDA and CDR2 as SQIVND (reference sequence). The CDR3 has 15 amino acids. With 1 base removed from V and 6 bases from J, the gap between germline ends came to 10 bases. CDR3 amino acids: CASSIGQTINSPLHF. Here the CDR3 DNA reads TGTGCCAGTAGTATAGGACAGACAATTAATTCACCCCTCCACTTT.

This clone occurred once. The gene calls are TRBV3-1 (or the pseudogene TRBV3-2) and TRBJ1-5; D unresolved. Trimming left V 0 bases short and J 3 bases short, with 9 bases between. This CDR3 comprises 15 residues. Germline V CDR1 and CDR2: LGHDT, YNNKEL (reference sequence). The CDR3 bases are TGTGCCAGCAGCCAAGATCCCAGTCACAATCAGCCCCAGCATTTT. Translated, it gives CASSQDPSHNQPQHF.

The chain links TRBV5-1 to TRBJ1-6; D call uncertain. This CDR3 region has 16 residues. Germline CDR1 SGHRS, CDR2 YFSETQ. V was pared by 3 bases and J by 10 bases, with 20 bases between. CDR3 DNA: TGCGCCAGCAGCTCCGTCAACGATTATACTAGCTCACCCCTCCACTTT. Translating gives CASSSVNDYTSSPLHF.

The J gene is TRBJ1-5, the V gene TRBV30; 10 nucleotides line up with TRBD1. V lost 2 bases and J lost 5; bases outside the gene matches: 6. The CDR3 is made up of 15 amino acids. Germline V gene data show CDR1 as GTSNPN and CDR2 as SVGIG (reference sequence). The CDR3 DNA reads TGTGCCTGGAGTATGGGGGGACAGGGGCATCAGCCCCAGCATTTT. Translation gives CAWSMGGQGHQPQHF.

The chain has TRBV6-5 and TRBJ2-2; maybe TRBD1 (5 bases). The CDR3 length is 16 residues. The V gene lost 2 bases and the J gene lost 4 bases, with 14 bases spanning the gap. Germline V gene data show CDR1 as MNHEY and CDR2 as SVGAGI. CDR3 sequence: CASSYTEDSSTGELFF. The CDR3 DNA follows: TGTGCCAGCAGTTACACAGAAGACAGTAGCACCGGGGAGCTGTTTTTT.

CDR3 sequence: CASSLALANEQFF. The CDR3 nucleotides read TGCGCCAGCAGCTTGGCCCTAGCCAATGAGCAGTTCTTC. The rearrangement uses TRBV5-1 and TRBJ2-1, with D possibly being TRBD2 (5 bases). The V end lost 0 bases, the J end lost 6 bases, and 7 bases lay between the germline ends. The CDR3 has 13 residues. Germline assignment: CDR1 SGHRS and CDR2 YFSETQ.

The V gene is TRBV9, the J gene TRBJ2-5; 11 nucleotides match TRBD2. CDR1 is SGDLS and CDR2 is YYNGEE in the germline V gene. The CDR3 loop spans 13 amino acids. V shed 3 bases and J 7 bases; nucleotides not matched to a gene: 2. CDR3 DNA: TGTGCCAGCAGCGGAGGGACTAGCGGGACCCAGTACTTC. Its protein is CASSGGTSGTQYF.

This chain uses TRBV9 with TRBJ1-6, with TRBD1 identical over 7 bases. The V gene end was trimmed by 1 base and the J gene end by 6 bases; junction bases not matched to a gene: 4. The CDR3 is made up of 15 amino acids. Germline loops: CDR1 SGDLS, CDR2 YYNGEE. The CDR3 region has the DNA TGTGCCAGCAGCGTACAGGGGGGGCCTAATTCACCCCTCCACTTT. Translation: CASSVQGGPNSPLHF.

The rearrangement links TRBV23-1 to TRBJ1-4, with D perhaps TRBD1 (6 bases). TRBV23-1 is an ORF; its function is uncertain. The V and J ends lost 0 bases and 7 bases respectively, with 12 bases between them. This CDR3 has 15 amino acids. This chain's CDR3 is CASSQSAGEGEKLFF. The CDR3 DNA is TGCGCCAGCAGTCAATCCGCAGGGGAGGGTGAAAAACTGTTTTTT.

The chain couples TRBV5-1 to TRBJ1-2; D uncertain. The ends were cut back, 0 bases at V and 0 bases at J, with 9 bases in the middle. The CDR3 totals 15 residues. Per germline, CDR1 SGHRS and CDR2 YFSETQ. CDR3 in amino acids: CASSLESVANYGYTF. In DNA, the CDR3 is TGCGCCAGCAGCTTGGAGTCGGTCGCTAACTATGGCTACACCTTC.

The V and J genes are TRBV2 and TRBJ1-5, with D uncertain. This CDR3 comprises 13 residues. Germline CDR1 SNHLY, CDR2 FYNNEI. V was shortened by 6 bases and J by 5 bases, with 11 bases between the two germline ends. Here the CDR3 DNA reads TGTGCCAGCAGGGACGGTATACATCAGCCCCAGCATTTT. Encoded protein: CASRDGIHQPQHF. The whole variable domain, remainder taken from reference TRBV2 and TRBJ1-5, is EPEVTQTPSHQVTQMGQEVILRCVPISNHLYFYWYRQILGQKVEFLVSFYNNEISEKSEIFDDQFSVERPDGSNFTLKIRSTKLEDSAMYFCASRDGIHQPQHFGDGTRLSIL.

The chain employs TRBV28 and TRBJ2-1, with 10 bases aligning to TRBD2. The ends lost 6 bases at V and 4 bases at J; junction bases unmatched: 9. Germline V CDR1 and CDR2: MDHEN, SYDVKM. This CDR3 is 16 amino acids long. Here the CDR3 reads CASRTPGLAEYNEQFF. The CDR3 DNA reads as TGTGCCAGCAGAACCCCCGGACTAGCGGAATACAATGAGCAGTTCTTC.

In this sample, this clone turned up a few times. V and J are TRBV7-9 and TRBJ1-2; 7 bases map to TRBD1. The CDR3 covers 15 residues. The V gene's germline CDR1 is SEHNR and CDR2 FQNEAQ (reference sequence). The V gene end was trimmed by 5 bases and the J gene end by 4 bases; junction bases not matched to a gene: 10. CDR3 residues: CASSLGLGQVYGYTF. Written as DNA, the CDR3 is TGTGCCAGCAGCCTAGGCCTTGGACAGGTCTATGGCTACACCTTC.

The chain recombines TRBV11-2 with TRBJ1-1, with a weak D call TRBD1 (5 bases). The CDR3 has 15 amino acids. Trimming pared 2 bases from V and 0 bases from J, leaving 10 bases between. Germline V CDR1 and CDR2: SGHAT, FQNNGV. The DNA for the CDR3 is TGTGCCAGCAGCTTATTTTCAGGGCTGAACACTGAAGCTTTCTTT. Protein sequence: CASSLFSGLNTEAFF.

V is TRBV7-2 and J is TRBJ2-2, with D perhaps matching TRBD2 (5 bases). The CDR3 consists of 15 residues. Germline values: CDR1 SGHTA, CDR2 FQGNSA. The V gene lost 1 base and the J gene lost 8 bases, with 14 bases spanning the gap. CDR3 nucleotide sequence: TGTGCCAGCAGCTTAGGGTTGGAGGTCCCGGGGGAGCTGTTTTTT. Protein product: CASSLGLEVPGELFF.

Details on this clone: The junction shows a germline mismatch at one end, possibly a read error. The V call is TRBV5-1, the J call TRBJ2-7; 9 positions agree with TRBD1. This CDR3 is built from 14 residues. From germline, CDR1 is SGHRS and CDR2 YFSETQ. CDR3 bases: TGCGCCAGCAGCTCGGGACAGGGAGGGAACGAGCAGTGCTTC. Amino acid sequence: CASSSGQGGNEQCF.